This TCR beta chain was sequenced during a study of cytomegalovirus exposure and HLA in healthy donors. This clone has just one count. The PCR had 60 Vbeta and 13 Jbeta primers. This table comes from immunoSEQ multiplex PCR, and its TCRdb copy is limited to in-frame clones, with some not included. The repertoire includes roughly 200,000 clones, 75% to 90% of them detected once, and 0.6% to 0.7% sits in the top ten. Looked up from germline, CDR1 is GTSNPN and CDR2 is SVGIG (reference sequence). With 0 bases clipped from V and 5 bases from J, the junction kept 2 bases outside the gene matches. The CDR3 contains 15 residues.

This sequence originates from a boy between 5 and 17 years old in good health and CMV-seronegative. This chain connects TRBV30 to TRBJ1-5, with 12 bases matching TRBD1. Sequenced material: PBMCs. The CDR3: CAWSVGTGGDQPQHF. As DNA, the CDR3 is TGTGCCTGGAGTGTAGGGACAGGGGGCGATCAGCCCCAGCATTTT.